This TCR beta chain was retrieved from a study of neurological immune-mediated disorders. Study-level results: It was HTLV-1-associated myelopathy that showed the most TCR clonal expansion, while multiple sclerosis showed the least, falling below healthy controls.

This clonotype was found many times. Its antigen is unidentified. The CDR3 has 14 residues. Per the germline V gene, CDR1 is MGHRA and CDR2 is YSYEKL. V was trimmed by 2 bases and J by 2 bases, leaving 6 bases between them. Synthesis of cDNA was carried out by template-switch 5'RACE. The reaction used 10-nucleotide random UMIs. TCRdb called the 5' RACE reads again in MiXCR, with one record for every CDR3 protein. Of tens of thousands of distinct CDR3 sequences in the sample, less than 20% were seen once. Specified time point: technical triplicate 3. The chain uses TRBV4-1 and TRBJ2-2; D uncertain. The receptor's source is a female donor with HTLV-1-associated myelopathy (HAM/TSP). The sample was CD4+ T cells from blood. This CDR3 is CASSQQPNTGELFF. In nucleotides, the CDR3 is TGCGCCAGCAGCCAACAGCCCAACACCGGGGAGCTGTTTTTT.